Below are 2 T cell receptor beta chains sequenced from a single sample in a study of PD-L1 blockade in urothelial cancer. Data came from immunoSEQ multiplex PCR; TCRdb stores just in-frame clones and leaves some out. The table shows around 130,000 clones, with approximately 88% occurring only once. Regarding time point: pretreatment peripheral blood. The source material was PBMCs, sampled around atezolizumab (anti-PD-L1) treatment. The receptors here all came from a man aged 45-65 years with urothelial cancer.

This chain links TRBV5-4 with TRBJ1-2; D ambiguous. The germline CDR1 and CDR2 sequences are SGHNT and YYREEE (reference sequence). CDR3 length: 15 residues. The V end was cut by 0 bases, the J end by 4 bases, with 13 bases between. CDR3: CASSLGLGGSYGYTF. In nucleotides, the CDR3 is TGTGCCAGCAGCTTGGGGCTGGGAGGCTCCTATGGCTACACCTTC. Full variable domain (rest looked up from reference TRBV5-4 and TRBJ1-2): ETGVTQSPTHLIKTRGQQVTLRCSSQSGHNTVSWYQQALGQGPQFIFQYYREEENGRGNFPPRFSGLQFPNYSSELNVNALELDDSALYLCASSLGLGGSYGYTFGSGTRLTVV.

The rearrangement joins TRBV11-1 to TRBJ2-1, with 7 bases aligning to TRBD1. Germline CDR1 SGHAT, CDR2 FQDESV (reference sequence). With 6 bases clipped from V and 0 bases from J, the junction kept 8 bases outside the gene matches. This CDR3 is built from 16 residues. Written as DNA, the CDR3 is TGTGCCAGCAGAACCCGGACAGGAAGCTCCTACAATGAGCAGTTCTTC. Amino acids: CASRTRTGSSYNEQFF.